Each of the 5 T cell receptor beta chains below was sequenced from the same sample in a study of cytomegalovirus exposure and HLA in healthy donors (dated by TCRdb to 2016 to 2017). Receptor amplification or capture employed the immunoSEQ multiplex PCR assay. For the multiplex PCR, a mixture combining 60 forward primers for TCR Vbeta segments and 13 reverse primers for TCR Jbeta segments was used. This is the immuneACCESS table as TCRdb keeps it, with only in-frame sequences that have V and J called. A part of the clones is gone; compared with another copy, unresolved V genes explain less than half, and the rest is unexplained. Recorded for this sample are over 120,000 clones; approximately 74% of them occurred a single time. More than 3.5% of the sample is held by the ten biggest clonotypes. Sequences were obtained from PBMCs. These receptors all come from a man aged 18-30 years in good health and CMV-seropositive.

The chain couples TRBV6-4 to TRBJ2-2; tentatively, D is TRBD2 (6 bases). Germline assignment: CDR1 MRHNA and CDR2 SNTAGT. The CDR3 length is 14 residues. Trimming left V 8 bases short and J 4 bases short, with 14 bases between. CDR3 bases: TGTGCCAGCCGAGTAGCGGCAGGCACCGGGGAGCTGTTTTTT. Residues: CASRVAAGTGELFF.

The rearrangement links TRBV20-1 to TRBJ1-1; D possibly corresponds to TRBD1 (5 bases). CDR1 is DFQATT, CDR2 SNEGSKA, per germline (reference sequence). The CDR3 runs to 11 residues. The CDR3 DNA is TGCAGATACAGTTGGGGCTCTGAAGCTTTCTTT. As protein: CRYSWGSEAFF.

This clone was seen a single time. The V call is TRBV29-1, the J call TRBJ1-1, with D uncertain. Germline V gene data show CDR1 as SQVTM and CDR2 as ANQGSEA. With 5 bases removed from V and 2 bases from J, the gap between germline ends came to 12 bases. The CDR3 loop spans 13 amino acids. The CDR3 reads CSVHDTFNTEAFF. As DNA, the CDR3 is TGCAGCGTTCATGACACGTTTAACACTGAAGCTTTCTTT.

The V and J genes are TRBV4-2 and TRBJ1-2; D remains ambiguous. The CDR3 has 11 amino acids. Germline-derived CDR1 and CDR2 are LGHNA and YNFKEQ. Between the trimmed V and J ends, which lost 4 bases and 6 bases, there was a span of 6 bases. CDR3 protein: CASSRAHGYTF. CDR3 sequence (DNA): TGTGCCAGCAGCCGGGCCCATGGCTACACCTTC.

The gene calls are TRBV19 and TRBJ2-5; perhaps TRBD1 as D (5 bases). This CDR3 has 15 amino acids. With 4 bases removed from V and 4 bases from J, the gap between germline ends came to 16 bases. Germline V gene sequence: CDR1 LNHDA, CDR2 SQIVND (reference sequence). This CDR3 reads CASSTPGLRAETQYF. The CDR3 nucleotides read TGTGCCAGTAGTACCCCGGGCCTCAGGGCAGAGACCCAGTACTTC.